This entry lists 7 T cell receptor beta chains sequenced from one sample in a study of T cells in Graves' hyperthyroidism and ophthalmopathy. From RNA transcripts, TCR beta CDR3 regions were amplified. HTBI primers drove first-round RT-PCR of the TCR CDR3. TCRdb ran MiXCR on the multiplex PCR reads and lists one entry per CDR3 protein. The profile shows about 350,000 distinct CDR3 sequences, roughly a sixth of them singletons. The sample comprised blood. All receptors derive from a woman aged 30 to 39 with Graves' hyperthyroidism that later progressed to Graves' ophthalmopathy.

Only a few counts were recorded for this clonotype. The genes are TRBV20-1 and TRBJ2-2; D is possibly TRBD2 (8 bases). Germline V CDR1 and CDR2: DFQATT, SNEGSKA (reference sequence). CDR3 length equals 17 residues. The V and J ends lost 0 bases and 7 bases respectively, with 21 bases between them. The CDR3 loop reads CSARDRDSGSPIGELFF. The CDR3 bases are TGCAGTGCTAGAGACCGGGACAGCGGGAGCCCCATCGGGGAGCTGTTTTTT.

This clonotype was recorded a few times. The CDR3 loop reads CASSLSPGQGYGYTF. Here the CDR3 DNA reads TGCGCCAGCAGCTTGAGCCCAGGACAGGGCTATGGCTACACCTTC. The chain carries TRBV5-1 and TRBJ1-2; 8 nucleotides match TRBD1. CDR1 is SGHRS and CDR2 is YFSETQ in the germline V gene. There are 15 residues in the CDR3. Trimming cost V 1 base and J 4 bases; bases outside gene matches: 6.

This clonotype was counted only a few times. The rearrangement links TRBV20-1 to TRBJ1-1; D is possibly TRBD1 (5 bases). The CDR3 runs to 15 residues. Trimming pared 6 bases from V and 3 bases from J, leaving 20 bases between. Germline V CDR1 and CDR2: DFQATT, SNEGSKA (reference sequence). The CDR3 bases are TGCAGTGCAAAAAGGGCAGGGATTCTGGACACTGAAGCTTTCTTT. Translation: CSAKRAGILDTEAFF.

This clonotype occurred a few times. The chain couples TRBV11-2 to TRBJ2-2; D gene ambiguous. The ends were cut back, 5 bases at V and 6 bases at J, with 10 bases in the middle. The CDR3 is made up of 13 amino acids. Germline V lookup: CDR1 SGHAT, CDR2 FQNNGV. CDR3 sequence reads: CASSHEPAGELFF. CDR3 sequence (DNA): TGTGCCAGCAGCCACGAACCGGCCGGGGAGCTGTTTTTT. The full variable domain, with the rest looked up from reference TRBV11-2 and TRBJ2-2, is EAGVAQSPRYKIIEKRQSVAFWCNPISGHATLYWYQQILGQGPKLLIQFQNNGVVDDSQLPKDRFSAERLKGVDSTLKIQPAKLEDSAVYLCASSHEPAGELFFGEGSRLTVL.

For the CDR3, the DNA is TGCAGTGCTAGAGCGGTGAACACCGGGGAGCTGTTTTTT. Translating it yields CSARAVNTGELFF. The chain combines TRBV20-1 with TRBJ2-2; D gene ambiguous. V was pared by 1 base and J by 1 base, with 4 bases between. The CDR3 length is 13 residues. The germline gives CDR1 DFQATT, CDR2 SNEGSKA (reference sequence).

This clonotype has at least ten counts. In DNA form, the CDR3 reads TGTGCCAGCAGAATTTTGGACGGCTTGAACACTGAAGCTTTCTTT. As protein: CASRILDGLNTEAFF. This chain connects TRBV28 to TRBJ1-1; no clear D. The CDR3 runs 15 residues. Germline assignment: CDR1 MDHEN and CDR2 SYDVKM. V lost 6 bases and J lost 0, with 14 bases in between.

This clonotype has ten or more counts. CDR3 coding DNA: TGTGCCAGCAGCTTAAGCCTGGGGGGTTTGCAGTTCTTC. This codes for CASSLSLGGLQFF. The genes are TRBV7-2 and TRBJ2-1, with D maybe TRBD2 (6 bases). The CDR3 runs 13 residues. The germline gives CDR1 SGHTA, CDR2 FQGNSA. V was shortened by 2 bases and J by 12 bases, with 14 bases between the two germline ends.